This T cell receptor (beta chain) was recorded in a study of blood T cell repertoires in COVID-19. For the study at large: Both acute and convalescent COVID-19 samples were obtained from the United States, Italy and Spain.

V was pared by 0 bases and J by 4 bases, with 16 bases between. The germline V gene has CDR1 LGHNA and CDR2 YSLEER. The CDR3 length is 17 residues. As handled by the study authors: From reference gene primer amplification, estimates of nucleated cell counts were derived. Sequencing used immunoSEQ multiplex PCR; TCRdb keeps in-frame clones, though not all of them. Clone size and the V and J calls come from that table; the DNA yielded D and trimming. Among tens of thousands of clones listed, roughly four fifths were seen once. The gene calls are TRBV4-3 and TRBJ1-3; D gene uncertain. The sample comprised peripheral blood. The TCR sequence derives from a man older than 75 with active or convalescent COVID-19. The CDR3 protein is CASSQDTRTRLGNTIYF. The DNA of the CDR3 is TGCGCCAGCAGCCAAGATACCCGAACCCGACTAGGAAACACCATATATTTT.